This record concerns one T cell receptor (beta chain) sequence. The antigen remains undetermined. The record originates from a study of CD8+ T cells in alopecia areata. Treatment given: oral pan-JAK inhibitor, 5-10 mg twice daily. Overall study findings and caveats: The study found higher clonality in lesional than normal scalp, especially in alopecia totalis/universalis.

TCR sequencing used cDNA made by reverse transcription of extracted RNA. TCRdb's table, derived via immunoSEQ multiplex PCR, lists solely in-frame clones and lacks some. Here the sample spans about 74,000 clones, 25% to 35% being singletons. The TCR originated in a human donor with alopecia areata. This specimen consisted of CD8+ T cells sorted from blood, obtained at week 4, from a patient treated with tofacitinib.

Here the CDR3 DNA reads TGTGCCAGCAGCTCTAGCGGGAAGTCCACAGATACGCAGTATTTT. Its translation is CASSSSGKSTDTQYF. This chain links TRBV7-9 with TRBJ2-3; 9 positions match TRBD2. There are 15 residues in the CDR3. V was pared by 4 bases and J by 2 bases, with 4 bases of the junction left unmatched. CDR1 SEHNR and CDR2 FQNEAQ come from the germline V gene (reference sequence).